This T cell receptor (beta chain) derives from a study of T cells in Graves' hyperthyroidism and ophthalmopathy. Regions amplified from RNA transcripts were the TCR beta CDR3 regions. In the first-round RT-PCR of the TCR CDR3, the HTBI primer set was used. TCRdb re-called the multiplex PCR reads with MiXCR, one entry per CDR3 protein. The sample has roughly 600,000 distinct CDR3 sequences, approximately 14% seen once; the top ten hold under 15%. From 9 to 10 ml of fresh peripheral blood, PBMCs were isolated. This clonotype was seen at least ten times. Germline CDR1 and CDR2: KGHDR and SFDVKD. This CDR3 has 14 residues. V was trimmed by 3 bases and J by 3 bases, leaving 10 bases between them.

This receptor was identified in a woman aged 45-59 years with Graves' ophthalmopathy. The genes are TRBV24-1 and TRBJ1-2; no reliable D call. Sequenced sample: blood. CDR3 nucleotide sequence: TGTGCCACCAGTGATAGGAGGGATGACTATGGCTACACCTTC. It is translated as CATSDRRDDYGYTF.